This TCR beta chain was identified in a study of T cells in Graves' hyperthyroidism and ophthalmopathy. This clonotype came up many times. Authors of the study amplified TCR beta CDR3 regions from RNA transcripts. HTBI primers were employed in a first-round RT-PCR of the TCR CDR3. A single record per CDR3 protein comes from TCRdb applying MiXCR to the multiplex PCR reads. The data show around 610,000 distinct CDR3 sequences, about 14% seen once. CDR3 length equals 14 residues. From germline, CDR1 is SNHLY and CDR2 FYNNEI. V lost 0 bases and J 9 bases, leaving 12 bases between the germline ends. The sample consisted of blood. V usage is TRBV2 and J usage is TRBJ1-5; D is undetermined. This TCR derives from a woman between 35 and 50 years old with Graves' ophthalmopathy. The CDR3 DNA is TGTGCCAGCAGTGAAGCTTTTAGCCATGGGCCCCAGCATTTT. This encodes CASSEAFSHGPQHF.